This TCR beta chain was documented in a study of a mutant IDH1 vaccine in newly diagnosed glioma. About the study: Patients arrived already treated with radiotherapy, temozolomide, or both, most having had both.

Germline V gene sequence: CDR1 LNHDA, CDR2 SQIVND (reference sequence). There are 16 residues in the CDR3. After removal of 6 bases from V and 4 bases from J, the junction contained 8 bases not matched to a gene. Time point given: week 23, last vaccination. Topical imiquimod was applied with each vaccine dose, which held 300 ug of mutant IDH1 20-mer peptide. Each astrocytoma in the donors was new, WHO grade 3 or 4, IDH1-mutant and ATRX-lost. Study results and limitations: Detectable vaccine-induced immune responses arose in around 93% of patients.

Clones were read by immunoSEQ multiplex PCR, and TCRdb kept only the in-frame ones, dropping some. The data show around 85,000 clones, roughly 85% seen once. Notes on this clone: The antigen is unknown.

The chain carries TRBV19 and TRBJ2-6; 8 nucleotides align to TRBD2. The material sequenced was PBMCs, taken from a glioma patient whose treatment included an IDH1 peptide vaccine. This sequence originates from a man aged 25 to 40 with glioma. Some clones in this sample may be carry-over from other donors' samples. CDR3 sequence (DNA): TGTGCCAGTAGATCCGGCGGGGGGTTCGGGGCCAACGTCCTGACTTTC. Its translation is CASRSGGGFGANVLTF.